A selection of T cell receptor beta chains follows, all from one sample in a study of long-term antiretroviral therapy in people with HIV. Profiled with immunoSEQ multiplex PCR; TCRdb holds only in-frame clones, not every one. The data show fewer than 30,000 clones, more than 70% seen once. Specimen: unsorted PBMCs, collected 0.8 years after starting antiretroviral therapy. These receptors were collected from a woman between 25 and 40 years old with HIV. CDR3s include the opening cysteine and the closing phenylalanine or tryptophan. A D gene is named only where the DNA matches it firmly.

V	D	J	DNA	CDR3
TRBV19	TRBD1	TRBJ1-1	TGTGCCAGTAGTCAGACAGGGTCCAGCACTGAAGCTTTCTTT	CASSQTGSSTEAFF
TRBV2	.	TRBJ1-1	TGTGCCAGCAGCTCCGGGACAGAAGCTTTCTTT	CASSSGTEAFF
TRBV6-1	.	TRBJ1-6	TGTGCCAGCAGTGCGGGACCGTATAATTCACCCCTCCACTTT	CASSAGPYNSPLHF
TRBV7-9	.	TRBJ2-2	TGTGCCAGCAGCTACAACAGGGCCGGGGAGCTGTTTTTT	CASSYNRAGELFF
TRBV5-6	TRBD1	TRBJ2-3	TGTGCCAGCAGCTTGCGACAGGGTCGGACAGATACGCAGTATTTT	CASSLRQGRTDTQYF
TRBV6-5	.	TRBJ2-5	TGTGCCAGCAGGACTAGAGAGACCCAGTACTTC	CASRTRETQYF
TRBV5-1	TRBD1	TRBJ1-4	TGCGCCAGCAGCTACTGGGACAGGGGGCCGGAAAAACTGTTTTTT	CASSYWDRGPEKLFF
TRBV9	TRBD1	TRBJ2-5	TGTGCCAGCAGCCCGCGGACAGGGGGAGGTGAGACCCAGTACTTC	CASSPRTGGGETQYF
TRBV5-1	TRBD1	TRBJ1-1	TGCGCCAGCAGCTTGGGAAACAGGGGAGGCACTGAAGCTTTCTTT	CASSLGNRGGTEAFF
TRBV14	.	TRBJ1-1	TGTGCCAGCAGCCAAGGGGGACGGCCCACTGAAGCTTTCTTT	CASSQGGRPTEAFF